Listed here is a single T cell receptor (beta chain). The antigen remains unidentified. The sample is drawn from a study of cytomegalovirus exposure and HLA in healthy donors. Amplification used 60 Vbeta primers and 13 Jbeta primers. The method was immunoSEQ multiplex PCR; TCRdb's version includes in-frame clones alone and lacks a portion of them. The sample records more than 130,000 clones, 73% being singletons. Findings of the study overall: Solely CMV serostatus was available to characterize immune exposure. DRB1 had the most TCR associations and HLA-C the fewest, a later analysis found, with rates varying by HLA locus. Analysis was carried out at a later point, and it linked a missense DCLRE1C variant to TCR beta V- and J-gene trimming. TCR beta V segments were, for the most part, productive about 90% or about 30% of the time in an earlier analysis.

This CDR3 contains 14 residues. Per germline, CDR1 MNHEY and CDR2 SVGAGI. Trimming cost V 0 bases and J 3 bases; bases outside gene matches: 0. V is TRBV6-5 and J is TRBJ1-2; 8 nucleotides align to TRBD1. Sequencing used PBMCs. This receptor was obtained from a human donor in good health. In DNA, the CDR3 is TGTGCCAGCAGTTACTCGACAGGGGACTATGGCTACACCTTC. It specifies CASSYSTGDYGYTF.